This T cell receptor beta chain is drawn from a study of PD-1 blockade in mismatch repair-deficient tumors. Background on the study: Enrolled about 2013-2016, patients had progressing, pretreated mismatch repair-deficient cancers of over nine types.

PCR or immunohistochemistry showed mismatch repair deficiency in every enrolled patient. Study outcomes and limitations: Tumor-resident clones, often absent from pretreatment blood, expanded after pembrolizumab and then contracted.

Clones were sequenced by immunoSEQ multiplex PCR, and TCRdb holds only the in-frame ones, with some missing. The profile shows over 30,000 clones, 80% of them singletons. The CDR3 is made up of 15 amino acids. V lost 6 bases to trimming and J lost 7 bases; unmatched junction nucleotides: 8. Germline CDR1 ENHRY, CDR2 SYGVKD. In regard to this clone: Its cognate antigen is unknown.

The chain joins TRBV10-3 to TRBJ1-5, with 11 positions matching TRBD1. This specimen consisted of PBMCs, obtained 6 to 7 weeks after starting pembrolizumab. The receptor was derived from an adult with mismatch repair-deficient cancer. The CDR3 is CAIRPGTGGSQPQHF. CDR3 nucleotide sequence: TGTGCCATCAGGCCCGGGACAGGGGGTAGCCAGCCCCAGCATTTT.